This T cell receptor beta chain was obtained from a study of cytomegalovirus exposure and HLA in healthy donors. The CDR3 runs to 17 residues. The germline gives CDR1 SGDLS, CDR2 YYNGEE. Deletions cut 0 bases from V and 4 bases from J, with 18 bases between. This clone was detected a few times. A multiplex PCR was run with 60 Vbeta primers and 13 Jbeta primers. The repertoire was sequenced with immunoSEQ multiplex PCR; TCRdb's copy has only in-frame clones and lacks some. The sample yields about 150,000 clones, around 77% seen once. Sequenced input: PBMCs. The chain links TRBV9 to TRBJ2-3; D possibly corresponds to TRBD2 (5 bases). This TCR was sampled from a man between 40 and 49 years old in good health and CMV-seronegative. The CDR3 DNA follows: TGTGCCAGCAGCGTAGGGTTGGACCGAGAGGGATCAGATACGCAGTATTTT. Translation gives CASSVGLDREGSDTQYF.